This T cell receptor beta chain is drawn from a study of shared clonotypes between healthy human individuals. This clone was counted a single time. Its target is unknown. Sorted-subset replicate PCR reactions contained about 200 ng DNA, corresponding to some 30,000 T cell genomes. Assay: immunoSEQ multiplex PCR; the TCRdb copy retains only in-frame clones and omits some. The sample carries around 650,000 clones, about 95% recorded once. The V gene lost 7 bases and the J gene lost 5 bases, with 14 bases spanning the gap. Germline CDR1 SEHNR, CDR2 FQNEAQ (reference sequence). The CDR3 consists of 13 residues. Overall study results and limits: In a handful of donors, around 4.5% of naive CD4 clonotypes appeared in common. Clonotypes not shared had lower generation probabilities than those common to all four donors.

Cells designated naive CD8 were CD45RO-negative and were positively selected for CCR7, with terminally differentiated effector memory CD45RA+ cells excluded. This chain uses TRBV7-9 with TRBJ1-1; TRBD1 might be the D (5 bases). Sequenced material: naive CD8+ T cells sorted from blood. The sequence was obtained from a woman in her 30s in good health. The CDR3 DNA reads TGTGCCAGCATTGAGACAGTCGGAACTGAAGCTTTCTTT. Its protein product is CASIETVGTEAFF.